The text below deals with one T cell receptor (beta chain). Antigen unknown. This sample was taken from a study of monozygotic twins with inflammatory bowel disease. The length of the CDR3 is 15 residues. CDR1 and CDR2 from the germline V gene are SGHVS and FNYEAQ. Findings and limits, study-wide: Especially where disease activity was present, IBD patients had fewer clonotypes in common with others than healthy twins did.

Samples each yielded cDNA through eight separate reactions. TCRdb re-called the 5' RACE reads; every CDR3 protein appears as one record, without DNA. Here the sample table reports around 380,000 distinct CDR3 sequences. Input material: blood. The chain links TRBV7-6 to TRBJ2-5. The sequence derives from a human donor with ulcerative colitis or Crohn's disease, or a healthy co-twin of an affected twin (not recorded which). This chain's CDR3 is CASSADPGVQETQYF.